This TCR beta chain stems from a study of CD8+ T cells in alopecia areata. Findings and limits, study-wide: Patients showed less clear TCR sequence sharing than mice, possibly partly because of HLA diversity.

The investigators collected lesional scalp punch biopsies and peripheral blood from alopecia areata patients. RNA was isolated and reverse transcribed to cDNA, the sequencing template. Clones were read by immunoSEQ multiplex PCR, and TCRdb kept only the in-frame ones, dropping some. The data show around 140,000 clones, with about 47% seen just once and under 20% held by the top ten. Of note for this clone: The antigen is not known.

This TCR was recovered from a human donor with alopecia areata. The input for sequencing was CD8+ T cells sorted from blood, taken at week 0.

The CDR3 spells CASSLGAAGGGNQPQHF. The CDR3 DNA is TGTGCCAGCAGTTTGGGGGCCGCGGGTGGTGGCAATCAGCCCCAGCATTTT. The chain combines TRBV27 with TRBJ1-5; TRBD1 might be the D (6 bases). Looked up from germline, CDR1 is MNHEY and CDR2 is SMNVEV (reference sequence). V gave up 3 bases and J gave up 2 bases, with 17 bases separating them. This CDR3 is built from 17 residues.